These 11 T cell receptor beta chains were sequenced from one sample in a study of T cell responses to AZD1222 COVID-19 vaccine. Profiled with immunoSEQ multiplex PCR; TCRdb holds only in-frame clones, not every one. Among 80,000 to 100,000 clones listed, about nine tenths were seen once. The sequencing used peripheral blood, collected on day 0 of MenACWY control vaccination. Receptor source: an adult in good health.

CDR3 in amino acids: CACPRIPDGYTF. The CDR3 DNA reads as TGTGCCTGCCCGCGGATCCCGGATGGCTACACCTTC. This sequence joins TRBV30 and TRBJ1-2; D is unresolved. Trimming took 6 bases from V and 6 from J, leaving 14 bases between them. The CDR3 sequence is 12 residues long. Germline CDR1 and CDR2: GTSNPN and SVGIG (reference sequence). Full variable domain (outside the CDR3, taken from reference TRBV30 and TRBJ1-2): SQTIHQWPATLVQPVGSPLSLECTVEGTSNPNLYWYRQAAGRGLQLLFYSVGIGQISSEVPQNLSASRPQDRQFILSSKKLLLSDSGFYLCACPRIPDGYTFGSGTRLTVV.

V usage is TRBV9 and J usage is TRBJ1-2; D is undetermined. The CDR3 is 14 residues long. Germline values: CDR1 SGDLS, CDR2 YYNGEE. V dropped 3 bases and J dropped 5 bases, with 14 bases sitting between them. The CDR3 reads CASSAPGSIYGYTF. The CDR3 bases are TGTGCCAGCAGCGCCCCAGGCTCCATATATGGCTACACCTTC.

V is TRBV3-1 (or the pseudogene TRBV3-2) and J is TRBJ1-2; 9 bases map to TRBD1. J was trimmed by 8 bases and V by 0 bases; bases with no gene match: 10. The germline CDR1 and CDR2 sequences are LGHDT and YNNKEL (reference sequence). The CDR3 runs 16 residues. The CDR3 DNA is TGTGCCAGCAGCCAAGATATGGGGGACAGGGTCTACGGCTACACCTTC. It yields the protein CASSQDMGDRVYGYTF.

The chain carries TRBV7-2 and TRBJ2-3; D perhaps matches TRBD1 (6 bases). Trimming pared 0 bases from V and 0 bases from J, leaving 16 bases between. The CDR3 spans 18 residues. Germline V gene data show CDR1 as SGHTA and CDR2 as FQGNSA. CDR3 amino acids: CASSLALTGTRSTDTQYF. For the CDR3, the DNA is TGTGCCAGCAGCTTAGCCTTAACAGGGACAAGAAGCACAGATACGCAGTATTTT.

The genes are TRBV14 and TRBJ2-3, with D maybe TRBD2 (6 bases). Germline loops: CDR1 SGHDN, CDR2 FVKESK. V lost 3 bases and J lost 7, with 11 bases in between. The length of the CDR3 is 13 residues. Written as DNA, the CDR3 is TGTGCCAGCAGCCACCGACTAGTGAATACGCAGTATTTT. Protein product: CASSHRLVNTQYF. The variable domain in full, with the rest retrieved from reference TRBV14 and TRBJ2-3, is EAGVTQFPSHSVIEKGQTVTLRCDPISGHDNLYWYRRVMGKEIKFLLHFVKESKQDESGMPNNRFLAERTGGTYSTLKVQPAELEDSGVYFCASSHRLVNTQYFGPGTRLTVL.

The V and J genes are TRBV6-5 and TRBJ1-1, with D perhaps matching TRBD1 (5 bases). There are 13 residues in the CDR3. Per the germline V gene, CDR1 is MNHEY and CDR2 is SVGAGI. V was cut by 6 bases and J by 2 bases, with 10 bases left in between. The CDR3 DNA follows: TGTGCCAGCAGGTTACAGGTTAACACTGAAGCTTTCTTT. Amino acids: CASRLQVNTEAFF.

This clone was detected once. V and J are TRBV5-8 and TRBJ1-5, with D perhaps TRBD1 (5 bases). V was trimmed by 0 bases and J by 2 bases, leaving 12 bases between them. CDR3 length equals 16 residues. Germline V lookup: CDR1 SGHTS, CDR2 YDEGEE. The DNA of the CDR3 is TGTGCCAGCAGCTTGGCCCGGCAGGGTGGCAATCAGCCCCAGCATTTT. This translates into CASSLARQGGNQPQHF.

The CDR3 DNA sequence: TGTGCCAGCAGCCAAGCGGGGCCGTATTCACCCCTCCACTTT. It yields the protein CASSQAGPYSPLHF. This chain joins TRBV3-1 (or the pseudogene TRBV3-2) and TRBJ1-6, with D maybe TRBD1 (5 bases). The length of the CDR3 is 14 residues. The V end lost 1 base, the J end lost 8 bases, and 9 bases lay between the germline ends. The germline CDR1 and CDR2 sequences are LGHDT and YNNKEL (reference sequence).

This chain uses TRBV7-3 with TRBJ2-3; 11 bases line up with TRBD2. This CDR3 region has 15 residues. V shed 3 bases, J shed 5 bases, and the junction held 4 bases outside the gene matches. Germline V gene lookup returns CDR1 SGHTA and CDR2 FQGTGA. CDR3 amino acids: CASSFSGGAVDTQYF. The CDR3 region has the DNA TGTGCCAGCAGCTTTAGCGGGGGGGCGGTAGATACGCAGTATTTT. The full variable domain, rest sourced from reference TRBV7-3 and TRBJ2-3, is GAGVSQTPSNKVTEKGKYVELRCDPISGHTALYWYRQSLGQGPEFLIYFQGTGAADDSGLPNDRFFAVRPEGSVSTLKIQRTERGDSAVYLCASSFSGGAVDTQYFGPGTRLTVL.

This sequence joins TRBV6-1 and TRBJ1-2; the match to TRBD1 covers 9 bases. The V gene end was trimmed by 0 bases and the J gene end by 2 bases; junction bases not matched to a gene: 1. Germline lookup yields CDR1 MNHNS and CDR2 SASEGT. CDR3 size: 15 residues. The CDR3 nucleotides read TGTGCCAGCAGTGAAGCGACAGGGGGGAACTATGGCTACACCTTC. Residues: CASSEATGGNYGYTF.

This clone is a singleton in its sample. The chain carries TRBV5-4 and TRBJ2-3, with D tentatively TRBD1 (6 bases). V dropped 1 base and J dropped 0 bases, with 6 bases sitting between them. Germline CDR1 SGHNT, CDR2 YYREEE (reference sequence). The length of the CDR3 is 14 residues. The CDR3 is CASSLTGSTDTQYF. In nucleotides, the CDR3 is TGTGCCAGCAGCTTGACAGGGAGCACAGATACGCAGTATTTT.